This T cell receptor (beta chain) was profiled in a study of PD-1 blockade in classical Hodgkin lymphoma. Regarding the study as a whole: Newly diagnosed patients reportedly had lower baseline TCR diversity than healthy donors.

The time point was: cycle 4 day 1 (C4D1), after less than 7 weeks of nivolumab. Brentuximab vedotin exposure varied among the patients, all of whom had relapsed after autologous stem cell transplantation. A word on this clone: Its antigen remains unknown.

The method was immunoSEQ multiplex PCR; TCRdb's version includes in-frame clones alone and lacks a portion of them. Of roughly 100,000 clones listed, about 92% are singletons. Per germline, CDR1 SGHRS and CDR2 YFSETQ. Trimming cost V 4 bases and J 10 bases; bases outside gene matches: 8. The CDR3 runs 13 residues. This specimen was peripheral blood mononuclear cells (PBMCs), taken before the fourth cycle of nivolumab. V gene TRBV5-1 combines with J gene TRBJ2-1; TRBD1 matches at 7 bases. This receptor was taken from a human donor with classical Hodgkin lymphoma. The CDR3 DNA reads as TGCGCCAGCAGCAAGACCCAGGGGGTAGAGCAGTTCTTC. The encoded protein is CASSKTQGVEQFF. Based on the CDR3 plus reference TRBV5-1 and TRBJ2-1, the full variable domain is KAGVTQTPRYLIKTRGQQVTLSCSPISGHRSVSWYQQTPGQGLQFLFEYFSETQRNKGNFPGRFSGRQFSNSRSEMNVSTLELGDSALYLCASSKTQGVEQFFGPGTRLTVL.